The 12 T cell receptor beta chains reported below all come from one sample, sequenced in a study of blood T cell repertoires in COVID-19. Profiled with immunoSEQ multiplex PCR; TCRdb holds only in-frame clones, not every one. Of tens of thousands of clones in the sample, over 75% are singletons; the top ten hold roughly a tenth. The sequenced material came from peripheral blood. The receptors shown here come from a man in his sixties or seventies with active or convalescent COVID-19.

The rearrangement joins TRBV3-1 (or the pseudogene TRBV3-2) to TRBJ2-1; 7 bases map to TRBD2. The J segment lost 9 bases and the V segment lost 4 bases, leaving 6 bases of the junction unmatched. Germline values: CDR1 LGHDT, CDR2 YNNKEL (reference sequence). CDR3 length: 13 residues. CDR3 region: CASSPGLDGEQFF. In DNA, the CDR3 is TGTGCCAGCAGCCCAGGACTAGATGGTGAGCAGTTCTTC.

V is TRBV5-1 and J is TRBJ2-7, with TRBD2 as a possible D gene (6 bases). CDR3 length: 15 residues. Germline assignment: CDR1 SGHRS and CDR2 YFSETQ. The V gene lost 3 bases and the J gene lost 0 bases, with 13 bases spanning the gap. This chain's CDR3 is CASSSGLLGSYEQYF. The CDR3 DNA reads TGCGCCAGCAGCTCCGGACTACTAGGCTCCTACGAGCAGTACTTC.

This sequence joins TRBV12-3 or TRBV12-4 and TRBJ1-4; 9 positions agree with TRBD1. Trimming took 6 bases from V and 7 from J; bases not matched to a gene: 0. The CDR3 consists of 12 residues. The CDR3 region is CASRGQGEKLFF. CDR3 sequence (DNA): TGTGCCAGCAGGGGACAGGGTGAAAAACTGTTTTTT.

This clone is labeled medium-sized. The CDR3 loop is CASRAGGGETQYF. CDR3 sequence (DNA): TGTGCCAGTCGAGCTGGGGGCGGGGAGACCCAGTACTTC. The chain recombines TRBV19 with TRBJ2-5; a weak D match, TRBD1 (6 bases). CDR1 and CDR2 (germline): LNHDA, SQIVND (reference sequence). The CDR3 runs to 13 residues. Between the trimmed V and J ends, which lost 8 bases and 5 bases, there was a span of 15 bases. Based on the CDR3 plus reference TRBV19 and TRBJ2-5, the full variable domain is DGGITQSPKYLFRKEGQNVTLSCEQNLNHDAMYWYRQDPGQGLRLIYYSQIVNDFQKGDIAEGYSVSREKKESFPLTVTSAQKNPTAFYLCASRAGGGETQYFGPGTRLLVL.

The genes are TRBV19 and TRBJ1-2, with D uncertain. The CDR3 totals 13 residues. Germline V CDR1 and CDR2: LNHDA, SQIVND (reference sequence). V was clipped by 7 bases and J by 2 bases, with 11 bases between them. The CDR3 DNA reads TGTGCCAGTACCCCGGGTTTAAACTATGGCTACACCTTC. The encoded protein is CASTPGLNYGYTF.

The CDR3 DNA reads as TGTGCCAGCAGTGATCTTGGACAGGGTGGCTACGAGCAGTACTTC. It yields the protein CASSDLGQGGYEQYF. The chain links TRBV6-1 to TRBJ2-7, with 8 bases lining up with TRBD1. J was trimmed by 3 bases and V by 3 bases; bases with no gene match: 7. CDR1 and CDR2 from the germline V gene are MNHNS and SASEGT. The CDR3 contains 15 residues.

As concerns this clone: Other nucleotide sequences in the sample specify the same CDR3. The gene calls are TRBV9 and TRBJ2-1; D remains unclear. This CDR3 has 12 amino acids. From germline, CDR1 is SGDLS and CDR2 YYNGEE. Trimming stripped 0 bases from V and 6 bases from J, with 4 bases between. The CDR3 here is CASSVVSNEQFF. The CDR3 DNA follows: TGTGCCAGCAGCGTAGTGAGCAATGAGCAGTTCTTC.

This clone was counted a single time. J is TRBJ1-6 and V is TRBV6-1; possibly TRBD1 for D (5 bases). V lost 3 bases and J 7 bases, leaving 10 bases between the germline ends. There are 14 residues in the CDR3. Germline values: CDR1 MNHNS, CDR2 SASEGT. For the CDR3, the DNA is TGTGCCAGCAGTGACGGGGGGTTGAATTCACCCCTCCACTTT. It specifies CASSDGGLNSPLHF.

This chain connects TRBV18 to TRBJ2-7, with unresolved D. Germline V gene data show CDR1 as KGHSH and CDR2 as LQKENI. V was clipped by 6 bases and J by 6 bases, with 15 bases between them. The CDR3 runs 13 residues. The DNA of the CDR3 is TGTGCCAGCTCCGCGTCTGGTTCAGGCGAGCAGTACTTC. Its translation is CASSASGSGEQYF.

V usage is TRBV15 and J usage is TRBJ1-5; 9 bases match TRBD1. Germline values: CDR1 LNHNV, CDR2 YYDKDF (reference sequence). V trimming: 5 bases; J trimming: 1 base; junction bases outside the gene matches: 9. CDR3 length equals 17 residues. The DNA for the CDR3 is TGTGCCACCAGCTCCCGGCCGGGACAGGGAAGCAATCAGCCCCAGCATTTT. Residues: CATSSRPGQGSNQPQHF.

CDR3 nucleotides: TGTGCCAGCAGCTTAGGGAGGGGGCTGGGCACTGAAGCTTTCTTT. Translating it yields CASSLGRGLGTEAFF. The J gene is TRBJ1-1, the V gene TRBV11-2, with 7 bases lining up with TRBD1. CDR1 SGHAT and CDR2 FQNNGV come from the germline V gene. The CDR3 length is 15 residues. Losses at the gene ends were 1 base for V and 4 bases for J; bases not matched to a gene: 6.

The chain uses TRBV6-1 and TRBJ2-1, with 11 bases fitting TRBD2. V trimming: 6 bases; J trimming: 10 bases; junction bases outside the gene matches: 14. Germline-derived CDR1 and CDR2 are MNHNS and SASEGT. The CDR3 extends over 16 amino acids. DNA for the CDR3: TGTGCCAGCAGAGAAATCCATAGCGGGAGGGCCGGAGAGCAGTTCTTC. It codes for CASREIHSGRAGEQFF.